The rows below give T cell receptor beta chains drawn from one sample of a study of response to subunit inactivated influenza vaccine. TCRdb re-called the RT-PCR reads through MiXCR, storing one row per CDR3 protein. The top ten hold 5.5% to 7% of the sample, which has under 800,000 distinct CDR3 sequences, approximately 15% seen once. This material consisted of PBMCs from blood, taken around 14 days before vaccination. The origin of the receptors is a man aged 50 to 60 who received an inactivated influenza vaccine. CDR3s include the opening cysteine and the closing phenylalanine or tryptophan. D genes are given only for firm matches. Rows may omit the clone size; those that give it use once, few, many or a size class.

clone size	J gene	V gene	D gene	CDR3 protein	CDR3 DNA
.	TRBJ2-3	TRBV6-5	.	CASSYSPAQSTDTQYF	TGTGCCAGCAGTTACTCACCAGCGCAAAGCACAGATACGCAGTATTTT
.	TRBJ2-5	TRBV7-2	.	CASSGQNQETQYF	TGTGCCAGCAGCGGGCAGAACCAAGAGACCCAGTACTTC
.	TRBJ2-1	TRBV7-9	TRBD2	CASSAPGLAGEGEQFF	TGTGCCAGCAGCGCACCGGGACTAGCGGGAGAGGGGGAGCAGTTCTTC
few	TRBJ1-5	TRBV7-2	.	CASSLATGKTQPQHF	TGTGCCAGCAGCTTAGCGACGGGGAAAACTCAGCCCCAGCATTTT
few	TRBJ1-3	TRBV5-5	.	CASSSEVSGNTIYF	TGTGCCAGCAGCTCAGAAGTCTCTGGAAACACCATATATTTT
few	TRBJ2-4	TRBV20-1	TRBD1	CSARGGWVDRGRSLAKNIQYF	TGCAGTGCTAGAGGCGGCTGGGTGGACAGGGGGCGATCTTTAGCCAAAAACATTCAGTACTTC
.	TRBJ2-7	TRBV20-1	TRBD2	CSASLGGRSYEQYF	TGCAGTGCTAGCTTGGGCGGGAGGTCCTACGAGCAGTACTTC
.	TRBJ2-7	TRBV24-1	.	CATSFGEHRKQYF	TGTGCCACCAGTTTCGGAGAGCATAGGAAGCAGTACTTC
.	TRBJ1-4	TRBV3-1	.	CASSQDWKATNEKLFF	TGTGCCAGCAGCCAAGATTGGAAGGCAACTAATGAAAAACTGTTTTTT
many	TRBJ2-1	TRBV20-1	.	CSARDDPYNEQFF	TGCAGTGCTAGGGACGATCCCTACAATGAGCAGTTCTTC
few	TRBJ1-1	TRBV29-1	.	CSVIGAMNTEAFF	TGCAGCGTGATAGGGGCGATGAACACTGAAGCTTTCTTT
.	TRBJ1-5	TRBV6-2/TRBV6-3	.	CASSSLGGYSNQPQHF	TGTGCCAGCAGTTCCCTCGGGGGCTATAGCAATCAGCCCCAGCATTTT
many	TRBJ2-7	TRBV2	.	CASSGRQSALGEQYF	TGTGCCAGCAGTGGGAGACAGAGCGCCTTGGGGGAGCAGTACTTC
few	TRBJ2-7	TRBV20-1	.	CSASPSSYEQYF	TGCAGTGCTAGCCCAAGCTCCTACGAGCAGTACTTC
.	TRBJ2-1	TRBV5-1	TRBD2	CASKASSGRNEQFF	TGCGCCAGCAAGGCGTCTAGCGGGAGGAATGAGCAGTTCTTC
few	TRBJ1-2	TRBV18	.	CASSPEAGAYHIGF	TGTGCCAGCTCACCGGAGGCAGGGGCCTACCATATTGGCTTC
.	TRBJ2-1	TRBV25-1	TRBD1	CASSATGVSYNEQFF	TGTGCCAGCAGTGCGACAGGGGTATCCTACAATGAGCAGTTCTTC
many	TRBJ1-2	TRBV4-1	.	CASSQDGTIQGYTF	TGCGCCAGCAGCCAAGATGGGACCATCCAAGGCTACACCTTC
.	TRBJ2-7	TRBV9	TRBD1	CASSPPSNRGSYEQYF	TGTGCCAGCAGCCCTCCTTCTAACAGGGGATCCTACGAGCAGTACTTC
few	TRBJ1-1	TRBV11-1	TRBD1	CASSQPGTGGYRSTEAFF	TGTGCCAGCAGCCAACCCGGGACAGGGGGATATAGGAGCACTGAAGCTTTCTTT
.	TRBJ2-1	TRBV28	TRBD1	CASSPGQVHNEQFF	TGTGCCAGCAGTCCGGGACAGGTACACAATGAGCAGTTCTTC
few	TRBJ2-3	TRBV7-2	.	CACRTSRVDTDTQYF	TGTGCCTGCCGCACGTCGCGTGTTGACACAGATACGCAGTATTTT
many	TRBJ2-6	TRBV6-2/TRBV6-3	TRBD1	CASRNDRGTGANVLTF	TGTGCCAGCAGGAACGACAGGGGGACTGGGGCCAACGTCCTGACTTTC
few	TRBJ2-5	TRBV11-1	TRBD2	CASSLDRTSGGKYQETQYF	TGTGCCAGCAGCTTAGACCGGACTAGCGGGGGGAAGTACCAAGAGACCCAGTACTTC
.	TRBJ2-1	TRBV20-1	TRBD2	CSANIPERGLFF	TGCAGTGCTAACATACCTGAGCGGGGGTTGTTCTTC
few	TRBJ1-5	TRBV16	.	CASSPSKVIQPQHF	TGTGCCAGCAGCCCCTCTAAGGTTATTCAGCCCCAGCATTTT
many	TRBJ2-1	TRBV28	TRBD2	CASRAGLTYNEQFF	TGTGCCAGCCGAGCGGGATTAACCTACAATGAGCAGTTCTTC
few	TRBJ2-7	TRBV7-2	.	CASSFFTGPYEQYF	TGTGCCAGCAGCTTTTTTACAGGGCCCTACGAGCAGTACTTC
.	TRBJ2-5	TRBV3-1	.	CASSLRGEFQETQYF	TGTGCCAGCAGCCTACGAGGGGAGTTCCAAGAGACCCAGTACTTC
.	TRBJ2-5	TRBV28	.	CASSLPSAGGIRF	TGTGCCAGCAGTTTACCTTCAGCGGGCGGGATACGGTTC
few	TRBJ2-3	TRBV2	.	CASSELSDTQYF	TGTGCCAGCAGTGAACTCTCAGATACGCAGTATTTT
few	TRBJ1-1	TRBV10-3	TRBD1	CAISESRQGGDTEAFF	TGTGCCATCAGTGAGAGCAGACAGGGGGGAGACACTGAAGCTTTCTTT
.	TRBJ2-1	TRBV10-1	.	CASSDYLRVNEQFF	TGCGCCAGCAGTGACTACCTTAGGGTCAATGAGCAGTTCTTC
many	TRBJ2-2	TRBV4-2	.	CASSPAMTGYTGELFF	TGTGCCAGCAGCCCCGCCATGACGGGTTACACCGGGGAGCTGTTTTTT
many	TRBJ2-3	TRBV6-1	.	CASSEQGLGTDTQYF	TGTGCCAGCAGTGAACAGGGATTAGGCACAGATACGCAGTATTTT
many	TRBJ2-1	TRBV20-1	.	CSARGTSSYNEQFF	TGCAGTGCTAGAGGTACAAGCTCCTACAATGAGCAGTTCTTC
.	TRBJ1-2	TRBV12-3/TRBV12-4	.	CASRLPGTLYGYTF	TGTGCCAGCAGACTTCCTGGCACATTGTATGGCTACACCTTC
.	TRBJ1-3	TRBV10-3	.	CAFSTRRGRGKIGNTIYF	TGTGCCTTCAGTACAAGGCGAGGAAGGGGGAAGATTGGAAACACCATATATTTT
few	TRBJ1-1	TRBV15	.	CATSIWENTEAFF	TGTGCCACCAGCATATGGGAGAACACTGAAGCTTTCTTT
few	TRBJ2-3	TRBV20-1	.	CSAMAPGTDTQYF	TGCAGTGCCATGGCGCCAGGCACAGATACGCAGTATTTT
many	TRBJ2-7	TRBV27	TRBD1	CASSAGTGGREQYF	TGTGCCAGCAGCGCCGGGACAGGGGGCCGGGAGCAGTACTTC